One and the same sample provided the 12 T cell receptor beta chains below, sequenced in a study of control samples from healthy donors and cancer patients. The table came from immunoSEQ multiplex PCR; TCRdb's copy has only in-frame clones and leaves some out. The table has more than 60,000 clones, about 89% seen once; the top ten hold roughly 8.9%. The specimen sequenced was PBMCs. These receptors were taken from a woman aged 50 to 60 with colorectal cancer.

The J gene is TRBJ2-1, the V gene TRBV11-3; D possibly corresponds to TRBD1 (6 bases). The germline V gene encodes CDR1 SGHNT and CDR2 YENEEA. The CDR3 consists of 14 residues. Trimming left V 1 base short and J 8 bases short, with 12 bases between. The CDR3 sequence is CASSLGGPWDEQFF. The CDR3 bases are TGTGCCAGCAGCTTAGGGGGGCCCTGGGATGAGCAGTTCTTC.

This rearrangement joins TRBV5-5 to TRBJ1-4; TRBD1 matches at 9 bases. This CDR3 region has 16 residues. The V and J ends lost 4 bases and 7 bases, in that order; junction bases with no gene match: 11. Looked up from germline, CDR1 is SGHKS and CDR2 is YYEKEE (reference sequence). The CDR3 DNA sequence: TGTGCCAGCAGCCCCCTCGGGGGACAGGGTGGTGAAAAACTGTTTTTT. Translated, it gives CASSPLGGQGGEKLFF.

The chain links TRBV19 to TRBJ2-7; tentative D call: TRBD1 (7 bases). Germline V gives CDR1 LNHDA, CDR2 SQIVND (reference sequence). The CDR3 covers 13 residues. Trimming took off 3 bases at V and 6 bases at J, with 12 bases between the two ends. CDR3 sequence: CASSIQGGSEQYV. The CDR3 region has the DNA TGTGCCAGTAGTATCCAGGGGGGTAGCGAGCAGTACGTC.

Written as DNA, the CDR3 is TGTGCCAGCAGCTTAAGGACAGGGGCCCACAATGAGCAGTTCTTC. Protein: CASSLRTGAHNEQFF. The chain links TRBV11-1 to TRBJ2-1; 9 positions agree with TRBD1. Germline CDR1 and CDR2: SGHAT and FQDESV (reference sequence). V was clipped by 2 bases and J by 5 bases; unmatched bases: 4. The CDR3 spans 15 residues.

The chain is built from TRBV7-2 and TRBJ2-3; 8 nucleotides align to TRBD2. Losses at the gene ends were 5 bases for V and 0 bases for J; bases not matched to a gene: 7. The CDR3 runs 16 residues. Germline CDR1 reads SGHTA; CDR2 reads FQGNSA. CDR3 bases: TGTGCCAGCAGCCTAATAGCGGGGTTTAGCACAGATACGCAGTATTTT. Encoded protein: CASSLIAGFSTDTQYF.

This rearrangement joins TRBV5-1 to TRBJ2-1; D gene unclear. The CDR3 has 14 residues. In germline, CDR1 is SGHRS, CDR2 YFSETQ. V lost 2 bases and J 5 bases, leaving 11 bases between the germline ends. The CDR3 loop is CASSFGGPDNEQFF. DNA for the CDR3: TGCGCCAGCAGCTTCGGCGGACCTGACAATGAGCAGTTCTTC.

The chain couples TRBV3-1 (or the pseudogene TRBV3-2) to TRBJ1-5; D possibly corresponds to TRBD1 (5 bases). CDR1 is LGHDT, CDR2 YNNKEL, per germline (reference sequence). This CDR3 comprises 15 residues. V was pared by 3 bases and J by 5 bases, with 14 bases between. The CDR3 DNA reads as TGTGCCAGCAGCCAGTTACCGGGAGGGGATCAGCCCCAGCATTTT. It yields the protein CASSQLPGGDQPQHF.

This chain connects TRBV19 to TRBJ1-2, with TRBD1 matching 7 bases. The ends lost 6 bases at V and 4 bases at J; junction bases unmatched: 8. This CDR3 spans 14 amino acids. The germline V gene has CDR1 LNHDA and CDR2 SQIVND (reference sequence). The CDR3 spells CASSGTASGYGYTF. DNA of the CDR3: TGTGCCAGTAGCGGGACAGCTTCGGGCTATGGCTACACCTTC.

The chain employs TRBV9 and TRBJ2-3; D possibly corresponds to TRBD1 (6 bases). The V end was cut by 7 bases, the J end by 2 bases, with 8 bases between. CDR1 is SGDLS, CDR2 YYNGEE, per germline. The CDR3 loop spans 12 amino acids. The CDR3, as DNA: TGTGCCAGCGGGGACAACACAGATACGCAGTATTTT. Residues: CASGDNTDTQYF.

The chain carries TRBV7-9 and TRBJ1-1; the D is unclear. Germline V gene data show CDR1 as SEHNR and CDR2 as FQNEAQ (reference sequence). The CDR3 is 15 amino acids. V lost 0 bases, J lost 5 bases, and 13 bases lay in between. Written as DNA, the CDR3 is TGTGCCAGCAGCTTAGCCCCGGGAATTCGGACTGAAGCTTTCTTT. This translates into CASSLAPGIRTEAFF.

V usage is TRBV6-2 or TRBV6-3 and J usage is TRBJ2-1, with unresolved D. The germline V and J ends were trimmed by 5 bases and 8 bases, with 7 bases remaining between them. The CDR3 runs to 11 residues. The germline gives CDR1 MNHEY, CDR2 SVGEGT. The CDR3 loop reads CASSHGYEQFF. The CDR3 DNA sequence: TGTGCCAGCAGTCACGGCTATGAGCAGTTCTTC.

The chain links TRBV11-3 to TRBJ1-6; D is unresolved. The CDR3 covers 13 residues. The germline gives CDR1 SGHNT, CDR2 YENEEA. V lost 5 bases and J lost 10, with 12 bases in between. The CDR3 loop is CASSPRPGSPLHF. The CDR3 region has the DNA TGTGCCAGCAGCCCCCGTCCGGGATCACCCCTCCACTTT.